The clone carrying this T cell receptor beta chain was seen only a few times. Antigen: not known. TCRdb re-derived calls from the 5' RACE reads in MiXCR, one entry per CDR3 protein. The sample gives roughly 200,000 distinct CDR3 sequences, 15% of which show up once; 40% is in the top ten. This sample is part of a study of identical twins. Study-level results: Where beta out-of-frame sequences were concerned, excess twin sharing was weaker.

The CDR3 contains 13 residues. The trim removed 5 bases at V and 2 bases at J, leaving 2 bases unmatched. Germline values: CDR1 MGHDK, CDR2 SYGVNS. These same data were also listed under a study on T cells expressing NK-cell markers. That study reports: Most of the eight sequenced donors were HCMV-seropositive; one was seronegative.

The sequence was collected from a woman aged 18-29 years in good health. Sequencing was carried out using CD8+ T cells sorted from blood. The V call is TRBV25-1, the J call TRBJ2-7; 8 nucleotides match TRBD1. The CDR3: CASSQGATYEQYF. The CDR3 DNA is TGTGCCAGCAGTCAGGGGGCCACCTACGAGCAGTACTTC.